This paragraph covers one T cell receptor (beta chain) sequence. Trimming cost V 1 base and J 2 bases, with 10 bases left between them. CDR1 is MNHEY and CDR2 is SMNVEV in the germline V gene (reference sequence). The CDR3 has 15 residues. This table comes from immunoSEQ multiplex PCR, and its TCRdb copy is limited to in-frame clones, with some not included. The sample records approximately 12,000 clones, roughly 92% being singletons. The source of the sample is a study of graft-versus-host responses after intestinal transplantation. Turning to the study itself: Recipients underwent multivisceral, liver-intestinal, or isolated intestinal transplants. Anti-thymocyte globulin induction, then tacrolimus and steroids for about 3 years, went to all recipients.

The chain is built from TRBV27 and TRBJ2-3; possibly TRBD1 for D (6 bases). The sequence was obtained from a human patient who received an intestinal transplant, so some T cells may come from the graft donor. The specimen was PBMCs, collected around 110 days after intestinal transplant. The CDR3 protein is CASSLFRTDTDTQYF. The CDR3 DNA is TGTGCCAGCAGTTTATTTCGGACAGACACAGATACGCAGTATTTT.